This TCR beta chain was captured by sequencing in a study of cytomegalovirus exposure and HLA in healthy donors. This clone came up a few times. PCR involved 60 Vbeta and 13 Jbeta primers. Profiled with immunoSEQ multiplex PCR; TCRdb holds only in-frame clones, not every one. The sample holds more than 110,000 clones, about 8.9% seen once. Material: PBMCs. The TCR sequence derives from a man over 45 in good health and CMV-seronegative.

The CDR3 nucleotides read TGTGCCAGCTCACCCCCACGAGCCAGGCCGAACACTGAAGCTTTCTTT. It codes for CASSPPRARPNTEAFF. The V call is TRBV18, the J call TRBJ1-1; D uncertain. CDR3 size: 16 residues. With 3 bases removed from V and 1 base from J, the gap between germline ends came to 15 bases. Germline V gene sequence: CDR1 KGHSH, CDR2 LQKENI. Combining the CDR3 with reference TRBV18 and TRBJ1-1 gives the whole variable domain NAGVMQNPRHLVRRRGQEARLRCSPMKGHSHVYWYRQLPEEGLKFMVYLQKENIIDESGMPKERFSAEFPKEGPSILRIQQVVRGDSAAYFCASSPPRARPNTEAFFGQGTRLTVV.